Listed below are T cell receptor beta chains from one sample, sequenced in a study of siplizumab effects on memory and regulatory T cells. Libraries were prepared by immunoSEQ multiplex PCR; TCRdb keeps only in-frame clonotypes and omits some of them. There are under 150,000 clones in the sample; approximately 94% occur only once, and roughly 1.7% lies in the top ten. Material: non-Treg CD4+ T cells sorted from blood. The receptors were sampled from a human donor in good health. The CDR3 runs from the conserved cysteine through the conserved F or W. A D gene is named only where the DNA matches it firmly. The listing skips clone size in some rows; elsewhere it reads once, few, many or a size class.

TRBJ2-3	TRBV27	.	.	CASSFRDTSYTDTQYF	TGTGCCAGCAGTTTCCGGGACACTTCTTACACAGATACGCAGTATTTT
TRBJ2-1	TRBV19	.	.	CASSIVPNNEQFF	TGTGCCAGTAGTATAGTCCCCAACAATGAGCAGTTCTTC
TRBJ1-2	TRBV7-9	.	.	CASSRSRNYGYTF	TGTGCCAGCAGCCGGAGCCGCAACTATGGCTACACCTTC
TRBJ2-7	TRBV20-1	.	once	CSAERSYEQYF	TGCAGTGCTGAGCGATCCTACGAGCAGTACTTC
TRBJ2-7	TRBV10-2	.	.	CASSEVGYEQYF	TGCGCCAGCAGTGAGGTCGGCTACGAGCAGTACTTC
TRBJ1-3	TRBV2	TRBD1	.	CASSETGYGNTIYF	TGTGCCAGCAGTGAGACAGGGTACGGAAACACCATATATTTT
TRBJ2-7	TRBV2	.	.	CASRLYPGPYEQYF	TGTGCCAGCAGGTTGTACCCGGGACCCTACGAGCAGTACTTC
TRBJ2-3	TRBV5-1	.	.	CASSQEGADTQYF	TGCGCCAGCAGCCAAGAGGGGGCAGATACGCAGTATTTT
TRBJ2-3	TRBV2	.	.	CASSNTDTQYF	TGTGCCAGCAGTAACACAGATACGCAGTATTTT
TRBJ2-5	TRBV7-8	.	once	CASSLEEYQETQYF	TGTGCCAGCAGCTTAGAGGAGTACCAAGAGACCCAGTACTTC
TRBJ1-2	TRBV7-8	TRBD1	.	CASRDLRGHYGYTF	TGTGCCAGCAGGGACCTTAGGGGGCACTATGGCTACACCTTC
TRBJ1-2	TRBV6-5	TRBD1	.	CASSRDRAYGYTF	TGCGCCAGCAGCCGGGACAGGGCCTATGGCTACACCTTC
TRBJ1-2	TRBV5-1	.	.	CASSPEGGLDGYTF	TGCGCCAGCAGCCCTGAGGGTGGGCTAGATGGCTACACCTTC
TRBJ1-4	TRBV9	.	.	CASSRPNEKLFF	TGTGCCAGCAGCCGACCTAATGAAAAACTGTTTTTT
TRBJ1-2	TRBV7-9	.	.	CASSPPGRDYYGYTF	TGTGCCAGCAGCCCGCCGGGGAGGGACTACTATGGCTACACCTTC
TRBJ1-3	TRBV5-1	.	.	CASSLEGGDSHSGNTIYF	TGCGCCAGCAGCTTGGAAGGTGGTGACAGTCACTCTGGAAACACCATATATTTT
TRBJ1-1	TRBV4-1	TRBD1	.	CASSQDRVWDRGSEAFF	TGCGCCAGCAGCCAAGATAGAGTTTGGGACAGGGGGTCTGAAGCTTTCTTT
TRBJ2-7	TRBV6-1	TRBD1	.	CASSRDSNYEQYF	TGTGCCAGCAGCCGGGACAGTAACTACGAGCAGTACTTC
TRBJ2-1	TRBV7-3	TRBD2	.	CASTLSGSDNEQFF	TGTGCCAGCACCCTTAGCGGGAGTGACAATGAGCAGTTCTTC
TRBJ2-1	TRBV12-5	.	.	CASGLDRRLEQFF	TGTGCTAGTGGTTTGGATCGCAGGCTTGAGCAGTTCTTC
TRBJ1-4	TRBV29-1	TRBD1	.	CSVREGFGTGTEKLFF	TGCAGCGTCCGAGAGGGGTTTGGGACAGGGACTGAAAAACTGTTTTTT
TRBJ1-2	TRBV7-9	.	.	CASSLLDLLRPGYTF	TGTGCCAGCAGCTTACTCGATTTATTAAGACCGGGCTACACCTTC
TRBJ2-3	TRBV25-1	TRBD1	once	CASARDRRTDTQYF	TGTGCCAGCGCACGGGACAGGCGCACAGATACGCAGTATTTT
TRBJ1-2	TRBV7-3	TRBD1	once	CASSLVGQGQEGYTF	TGTGCCAGCAGCTTAGTGGGACAGGGGCAGGAAGGCTACACCTTC
TRBJ1-2	TRBV7-2	TRBD1	.	CASSSQGGGRYGYTF	TGTGCCAGCAGCTCTCAGGGAGGGGGCCGCTATGGCTACACCTTC
TRBJ2-1	TRBV5-1	TRBD2	.	CASSLVASGSGYNEQFF	TGCGCCAGCAGCTTAGTCGCTAGCGGGAGCGGATACAATGAGCAGTTCTTC
TRBJ1-2	TRBV5-1	.	.	CASSSTPQDGYTF	TGCGCCAGCAGCTCTACTCCTCAGGATGGCTACACCTTC
TRBJ2-5	TRBV18	TRBD1	once	CASSAQGNQETQYF	TGTGCCAGCTCAGCACAGGGGAACCAAGAGACCCAGTACTTC
TRBJ1-2	TRBV9	.	.	CASSPERLGAYGYTF	TGTGCCAGCAGCCCCGAAAGATTGGGTGCCTATGGCTACACCTTC
TRBJ1-4	TRBV13	.	.	CASTPPGTNEKLFF	TGTGCCAGCACCCCCCCGGGGACTAATGAAAAACTGTTTTTT
TRBJ2-1	TRBV29-1	TRBD1	.	CSVNRGNEQFF	TGCAGCGTTAACAGGGGTAATGAGCAGTTCTTC
TRBJ2-2	TRBV14	TRBD2	.	CASSQVLPSGSGELFF	TGTGCCAGCAGCCAAGTTCTTCCTAGCGGTTCCGGGGAGCTGTTTTTT
TRBJ2-7	TRBV5-1	.	.	CASSLGGLRDGAYEQYF	TGCGCCAGCAGCTTGGGGGGGCTAAGGGACGGGGCCTACGAGCAGTACTTC
TRBJ1-2	TRBV6-1	.	.	CASSEEAIGFYGYTF	TGTGCCAGCAGTGAAGAAGCGATAGGGTTCTATGGCTACACCTTC
TRBJ1-2	TRBV6-5	.	once	CASSKRGDGYTF	TGTGCCAGCAGTAAGAGGGGAGATGGCTACACCTTC
TRBJ2-7	TRBV9	.	.	CASSPGDRTRGYYEQYF	TGTGCCAGCAGCCCAGGAGATCGGACTAGGGGGTATTACGAGCAGTACTTC